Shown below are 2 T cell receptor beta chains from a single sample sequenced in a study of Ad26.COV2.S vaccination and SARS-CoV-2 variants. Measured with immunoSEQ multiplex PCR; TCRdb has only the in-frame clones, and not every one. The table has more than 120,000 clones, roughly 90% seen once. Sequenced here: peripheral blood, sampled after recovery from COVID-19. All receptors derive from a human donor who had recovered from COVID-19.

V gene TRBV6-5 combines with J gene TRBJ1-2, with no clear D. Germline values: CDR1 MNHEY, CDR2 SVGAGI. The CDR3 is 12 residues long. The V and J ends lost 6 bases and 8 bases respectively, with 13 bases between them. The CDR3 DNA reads TGTGCCAGCAGAACAGAAGGAAGCGGCTACACCTTC. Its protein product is CASRTEGSGYTF.

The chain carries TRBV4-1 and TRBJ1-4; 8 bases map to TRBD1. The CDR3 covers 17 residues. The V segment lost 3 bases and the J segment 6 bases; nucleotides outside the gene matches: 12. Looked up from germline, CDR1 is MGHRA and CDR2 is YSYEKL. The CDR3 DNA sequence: TGCGCCAGCAGCCAGTGGGACAGGCTCATCGGGGATGAAAAACTGTTTTTT. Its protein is CASSQWDRLIGDEKLFF.